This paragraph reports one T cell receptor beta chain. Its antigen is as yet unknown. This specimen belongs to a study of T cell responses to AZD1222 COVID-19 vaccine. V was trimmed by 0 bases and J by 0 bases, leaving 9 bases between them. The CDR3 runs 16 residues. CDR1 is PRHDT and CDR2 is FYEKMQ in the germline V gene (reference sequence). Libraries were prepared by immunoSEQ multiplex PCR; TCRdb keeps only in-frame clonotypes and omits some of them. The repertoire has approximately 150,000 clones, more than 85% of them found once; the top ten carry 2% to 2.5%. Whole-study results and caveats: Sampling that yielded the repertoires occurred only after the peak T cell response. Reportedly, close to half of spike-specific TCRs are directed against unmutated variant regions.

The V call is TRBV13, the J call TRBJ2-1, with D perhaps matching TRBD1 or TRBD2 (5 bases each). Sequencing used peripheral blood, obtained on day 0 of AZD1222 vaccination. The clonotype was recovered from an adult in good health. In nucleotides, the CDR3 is TGTGCCAGCAGCTTAGGCCACGGGGCCTCCTACAATGAGCAGTTCTTC. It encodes CASSLGHGASYNEQFF.